The clone carrying this TCR beta chain was seen once. Repertoires were generated with immunoSEQ multiplex PCR, while TCRdb's copy carries only in-frame clones and drops some. The data contain 500,000 to 550,000 clones, 78% of them seen just once; the ten biggest clones take up 0.013%. The entry originates in a study of shared T cell receptors in the human thymus. The CDR3 has 15 residues. Trimming removed 0 bases from V and 8 bases from J; junction bases left unmatched: 5. From germline, CDR1 is LGHNA and CDR2 YNFKEQ. The same specimen was also included in a second study, on human thymus T cells.

The origin of this receptor is a boy younger than two with a congenital heart defect. This chain connects TRBV4-2 to TRBJ2-1, with 9 bases that match TRBD2. Material for sequencing was thymocytes. The CDR3 sequence is CASSQESGRRYEQFF. As DNA, the CDR3 is TGTGCCAGCAGCCAAGAAAGCGGGAGGCGGTATGAGCAGTTCTTC.